This T cell receptor (beta chain) was sequenced during a study of blood T cells in healthy people across ages (dated by TCRdb to the mid-2010s). With regard to the full study: In model experiments, template switching captured roughly one uniquely barcoded TCR beta cDNA molecule for every two T cells. To track age-related changes in TCR beta repertoire diversity, the study relied on deep sequencing normalized with unique cDNA molecular identifiers. Donors were grouped into four age groups: young (average roughly 16 years), middle-aged (over 35), aged (around 56) and long-lived (less than 85). Donors of different ages were randomly distributed across sequencing lanes to avoid experimental bias. For two donors (one aged 18 to 30 and one aged 80 or older), the study analyzed two additional independent replicas of 1 million unique cDNA reads from the same blood draw. The research as a whole found: Because the CMV infection status of the donors was unknown, age-related changes in expanded clonotypes may potentially have been confounded. Observed TCR beta diversity per million T cells fell roughly linearly with age, and a significant reduction was already apparent by age around 44. Compared with the aged group, more naive CD4+ T cells, fewer expanded clones and increased TCR diversity were shown by the long-lived group, suggesting age selection. Estimates of total diversity based on one million sequenced T cells were regarded as lower bounds and as underestimates. Conclusive comparison of naive and antigen-experienced compartments was prevented by the profiling of bulk unsorted PBMCs. There was a strong correlation between observed TCR beta diversity and the percentage of naive T cells measured by flow cytometry.

The approximately 39 donors, aged 6 to 90 years, were systemically healthy Caucasian individuals from Russia. Approximately 9 milliliters of peripheral blood were collected from each donor into EDTA-treated Vacutainer tubes. Ficoll-Paque density-gradient centrifugation was used to isolate PBMCs, with at least 7 million per sample. Total RNA was extracted from PBMCs with Trizol reagent, with at least 6 micrograms obtained per sample. Naive CD45RAhigh/CD27high T cell percentages were measured by flow cytometry on a PBMC aliquot from every donor. Receptors were amplified or captured by 5' RACE. Instrument used: Illumina HiSeq 2500. A second roughly 6 to 12 cycle PCR used a sample-barcoded 5' primer and a J-beta primer mix. A unique molecular identifier was introduced onto each TCR beta cDNA molecule by a template-switch 5' adaptor carrying 12 random nucleotides. At least 3 million CDR3-containing paired-end reads were obtained from each sample. First-strand cDNA synthesis was performed from all RNA using the Mint cDNA synthesis kit, with priming by a TRBC-specific oligonucleotide. Following uracil-DNA glycosylase treatment, a first 18-cycle PCR with universal primers M1SS and BC2_uni_R was performed on all cDNA. As for the authors' bioinformatics: Normalization of each sample was performed by random selection of 1 million high-quality reads, each carrying a distinct molecular identifier. Instead of being binned into consensus sequences, reads that shared molecular identifiers were thrown out. MiTCR, set to a Q25 quality threshold and the strictest error-elimination algorithm, was used for CDR3 identification, clonotype clustering and error correction. A nonparametric unseen species model with Euler transformation was used to estimate lower-bound total TCR beta diversity. TCRdb's own reprocessing of the public reads used fastp at Q25 and MiXCR and kept productive beta chains. Rows are combined by CDR3 protein, so each entry shows the most common genes and DNA. The V and J calls and clone size come from TCRdb's table, not from the authors' own analysis. A total of more than 1,400,000 distinct CDR3 sequences appear in this sample, about 40% of them only once. The ten largest clones add up to roughly 7.9% of the sample.

The CDR3 goes from the cysteine to the phenylalanine over 12 residues. CDR3 DNA only is kept here, 36 bases in frame from base 1. CDR1 MDHEN and CDR2 SYDVKM were looked up in the germline V gene. Of note for this clonotype: Its cognate antigen has yet to be identified. A much larger clonotype is one base distant, so this may be a read error.

The clonotype was recovered from a woman aged 18-29 years in good health. In this chain, TRBV28 is recombined with TRBJ2-5; 9 middle bases align to TRBD1. The J call is in doubt because the DNA end fits TRBJ2-1 better. The sample consisted of blood. The nucleotide sequence reads as follows: TGTGCCAGCAGTTTAGGGACAGGGACCCAGTTCTTC. It is translated as CASSLGTGTQFF.